The 10 T cell receptor beta chains given below trace back to one sample, sequenced in a study of T cell clusters in autoimmune cytopenias. Some 40,000 genome equivalents of blood DNA were amplified for TRB. Multiplex touch-down PCR amplified TRB using TRB-A and TRB-B pools in one tube. TCRdb reanalyzed the multiplex PCR reads, giving one entry per CDR3 protein sequence and no DNA. The sample holds more than 4,500 distinct CDR3 sequences. The material sequenced was peripheral blood. These receptors were collected from a human donor with an autoimmune cytopenia or autoimmune hepatitis (not recorded which).

The chain employs TRBV12-3 or TRBV12-4 and TRBJ1-5; the D call from TCRdb, TRBD1, cannot be confirmed without DNA. This CDR3 comprises 17 residues. CDR3: CASSMALGGFSNQPQHF.

This chain uses TRBV19 with TRBJ1-1; absent DNA, TCRdb's TRBD1 call cannot be checked. CDR1 and CDR2 (germline): LNHDA, SQIVND (reference sequence). The CDR3 consists of 15 residues. The CDR3 sequence is CASSIAGGRNTEAFF.

Its frequency marks this clonotype as medium-sized. The chain carries TRBV5-6 and TRBJ1-2. CDR1 is SGHDT, CDR2 YYEEEE, per germline. The CDR3 consists of 13 residues. CDR3 residues: CASSFLGNYGYTF.

Frequency places this clonotype as medium-sized. The gene calls are TRBV27 and TRBJ1-4; TCRdb reports TRBD1, a call that lacks DNA to check it against. Germline values: CDR1 MNHEY, CDR2 SMNVEV (reference sequence). This CDR3 has 17 residues. The CDR3 spells CASSSRQGGATNEKLFF.

In terms of frequency, this clonotype is medium-sized (0.01 to 0.1%). This chain connects TRBV27 to TRBJ2-1; TCRdb picks TRBD1, but there is no DNA to check that call. Germline V lookup: CDR1 MNHEY, CDR2 SMNVEV (reference sequence). The CDR3 has 13 amino acids. This CDR3 is CASSIQGAGEQFF.

By frequency, this clonotype registers medium-sized. The CDR3 region is CASSLGRGITDTQYF. The rearrangement links TRBV5-4 to TRBJ2-3; TCRdb lists TRBD1, though no DNA is available to test this call. CDR3 length equals 15 residues. Germline values: CDR1 SGHNT, CDR2 YYREEE (reference sequence).

This clonotype is labeled medium-sized based on frequency. The rearrangement uses TRBV5-6 and TRBJ2-7. The CDR3 runs 13 residues. Germline V gene lookup returns CDR1 SGHDT and CDR2 YYEEEE. CDR3 residues: CASSLLNTYEQYF. Full variable domain (rest looked up from reference TRBV5-6 and TRBJ2-7): DAGVTQSPTHLIKTRGQQVTLRCSPKSGHDTVSWYQQALGQGPQFIFQYYEEEERQRGNFPDRFSGHQFPNYSSELNVNALLLGDSALYLCASSLLNTYEQYFGPGTRLTVT.

Measured by frequency, this clonotype is medium-sized. The V gene is TRBV12-3 or TRBV12-4, the J gene TRBJ1-1. The CDR3 runs 14 residues. CDR3 region: CASTVGRTNTEAFF.

This clonotype ranks as medium-sized (0.01 to 0.1%) in terms of frequency. The rearrangement links TRBV27 to TRBJ2-7; TCRdb proposes TRBD2, but this gene call is untestable without DNA. CDR1 and CDR2 (germline): MNHEY, SMNVEV (reference sequence). This CDR3 is 14 amino acids long. This chain's CDR3 is CASSFRTPMDEQYF.

This clonotype registers medium-sized by frequency. The genes are TRBV7-6 and TRBJ2-1; checking the TCRdb D call of TRBD1 is not possible without DNA. Germline V CDR1 and CDR2: SGHVS, FNYEAQ. The CDR3 consists of 14 residues. The chain's CDR3 is CASSSSTGSNEQFF.